This T cell receptor (beta chain) was sequenced for a study of blood T cell repertoires in COVID-19. Background on the study: Researchers got acute and convalescent COVID-19 samples from the United States, Italy and Spain.

Germline V gives CDR1 SGHRS, CDR2 YFSETQ. J was trimmed by 1 base and V by 2 bases; bases with no gene match: 2. There are 14 residues in the CDR3. Original processing methods: Nucleated cell counts were estimated from reference gene primer amplification. This table comes from immunoSEQ multiplex PCR, and its TCRdb copy is limited to in-frame clones, with some not included. V and J calls and clone size come straight from that table; D and trimming were deduced from the DNA. This sample has around 290,000 clones, with 86% found just once. Input material: peripheral blood. The sequence came from a woman between 65 and 79 years old with COVID-19, enrolled during active disease. The V and J genes are TRBV5-1 and TRBJ1-2, with TRBD1 identical over 7 bases. CDR3 region: CASSFDRVNYGYTF. In DNA form, the CDR3 reads TGCGCCAGCAGCTTCGACAGGGTTAACTATGGCTACACCTTC.